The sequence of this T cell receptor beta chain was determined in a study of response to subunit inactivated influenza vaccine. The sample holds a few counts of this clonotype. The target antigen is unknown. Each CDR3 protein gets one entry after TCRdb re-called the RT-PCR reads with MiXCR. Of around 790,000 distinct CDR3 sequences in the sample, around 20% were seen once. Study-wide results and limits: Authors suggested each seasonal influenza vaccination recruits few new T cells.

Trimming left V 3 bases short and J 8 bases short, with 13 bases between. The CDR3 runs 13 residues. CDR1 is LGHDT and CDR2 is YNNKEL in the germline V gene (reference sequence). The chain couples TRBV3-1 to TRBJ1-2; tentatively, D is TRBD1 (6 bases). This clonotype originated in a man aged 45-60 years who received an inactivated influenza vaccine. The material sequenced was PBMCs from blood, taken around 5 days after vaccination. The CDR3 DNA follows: TGTGCCAGCAGCCAGGGAACAGGGAGAGGCTACACCTTC. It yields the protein CASSQGTGRGYTF.